This T cell receptor (beta chain) originates from a study of chemoradiotherapy in HPV16-positive cancers. About the research overall: A couple of HPV16-positive patients' cells yielded candidate HPV-specific clones and common motifs.

The CDR3 is made up of 16 amino acids. V gave up 0 bases and J gave up 4 bases, with 13 bases separating them. The germline V gene encodes CDR1 KGHSH and CDR2 LQKENI. TCRdb's table, derived via immunoSEQ multiplex PCR, lists solely in-frame clones and lacks some. The sample shows roughly 39,000 clones, 75% to 85% of them seen only once. Samples were taken several times over chemoradiotherapy. On this clone: Its antigen is as yet unknown.

Study-level points and caveats: Only two HPV16-positive patients supplied the functional HPV-specificity definition. Candidate HPV-specific clones and E7-related TCR motifs grew in tumor during treatment.

Sequenced material: blood, taken from a patient who underwent chemoradiotherapy. This TCR was sampled from a human donor with HPV-associated anogenital cancer. This rearrangement joins TRBV18 to TRBJ1-3; D possibly corresponds to TRBD1 (5 bases). CDR3 loop: CASSPPGAGTGNTIYF. The CDR3 nucleotides are TGTGCCAGCTCACCACCGGGAGCGGGGACGGGAAACACCATATATTTT.